This T cell receptor (beta chain) derives from a study of T cell repertoires and Cas9 in healthy adults. TCRdb keeps only in-frame clones here, not all; method: immunoSEQ multiplex PCR. The table has more than 1,200 clones, 70% to 80% seen once. Findings and caveats of the study: SpCas9-reactive regulatory T cells appeared frequent in the SpCas9-reactive T cell response.

V shed 7 bases and J shed 2 bases, with 15 bases lying between them. The CDR3 runs to 14 residues. Germline CDR1 SNHLY, CDR2 FYNNEI. The clonotype originates from a human donor in good health. This sequence joins TRBV2 and TRBJ2-7; D is perhaps TRBD2 (5 bases). Sequenced material: SpCas9-reactive Tregs (CD4+, CD25+, CD127-, CD137+, CD154-) from PBMCs; culture status not recorded. As DNA, the CDR3 is TGTGCCAGCATTGAGGGAATCATAGCCTACGAGCAGTACGTC. It specifies CASIEGIIAYEQYV.